Below, 27 T cell receptor beta chains from the same sample are listed, as sequenced in a study of blood T cell repertoires in COVID-19 (dated by TCRdb to 2018 to 2020). The library was built by means of the immunoSEQ multiplex PCR assay. As stored in TCRdb, this immuneACCESS dataset retains in-frame rearrangements with V and J assigned. A fraction of the clones does not appear; measured against another copy, unresolved V genes explain less than half of the discrepancy, and the remainder lacks a known reason. The sample includes about 360,000 clones, with around 90% observed a single time. The ten largest clonotypes hold around 2% of the sample. The sample taken for sequencing was PBMCs or T cells enriched from blood (not recorded which). Every receptor here comes from a woman aged 40 to 55 with acute COVID-19.

The rearrangement uses TRBV11-2 and TRBJ2-1, with D possibly TRBD2 on 7 matching bases. Germline assignment: CDR1 SGHAT and CDR2 FQNNGV. The CDR3 spans 16 residues. V gave up 2 bases and J gave up 6 bases, with 17 bases separating them. CDR3 coding DNA: TGTGCCAGCAGCTTAACAGTCGCGGGGGCACTCAATGAGCAGTTCTTC. Amino acid sequence: CASSLTVAGALNEQFF.

This clone was counted a single time. The chain carries TRBV30 and TRBJ2-3, with 12 bases lining up with TRBD2. This CDR3 is 14 amino acids long. J gave up 4 bases and V 5 bases, and 4 bases lay outside the gene matches. Germline V gene lookup returns CDR1 GTSNPN and CDR2 SVGIG (reference sequence). DNA for the CDR3: TGTGCCTGGCGACTAGCGGGGGTCCCAGATACGCAGTATTTT. It yields the protein CAWRLAGVPDTQYF.

The chain uses TRBV29-1 and TRBJ1-2; perhaps TRBD1 as D (5 bases). Trimming took off 3 bases at V and 4 bases at J, with 18 bases between the two ends. Germline V gives CDR1 SQVTM, CDR2 ANQGSEA. This CDR3 contains 15 residues. As DNA, the CDR3 is TGCAGCGTTGAGGGGGGGATCTCAACCTCCTATGGCTACACCTTC. Translating gives CSVEGGISTSYGYTF. Based on the CDR3 plus reference TRBV29-1 and TRBJ1-2, the full variable domain is SAVISQKPSRDICQRGTSLTIQCQVDSQVTMMFWYRQQPGQSLTLIATANQGSEATYESGFVIDKFPISRPNLTFSTLTVSNMSPEDSSIYLCSVEGGISTSYGYTFGSGTRLTVV.

In DNA, the CDR3 is TGTGCCAGCAGGTCCTACGGGGAGCTGTTTTTT. This translates into CASRSYGELFF. The chain combines TRBV12-3 or TRBV12-4 with TRBJ2-2; no reliable D call. V lost 6 bases and J lost 7, with 6 bases in between. The CDR3 is 11 amino acids.

In its sample, this clone was seen once. The J gene is TRBJ2-5, the V gene TRBV11-2; TRBD2 is a possible D gene (6 bases). V was shortened by 0 bases and J by 5 bases, with 13 bases between the two germline ends. CDR3 length: 15 amino acids. CDR1 SGHAT and CDR2 FQNNGV come from the germline V gene. For the CDR3, the DNA is TGTGCCAGCAGCTTAGATCTCTGGGGGGTTGAGACCCAGTACTTC. Its protein is CASSLDLWGVETQYF.

The chain combines TRBV5-1 with TRBJ1-6; 7 bases match TRBD1. CDR3 size: 15 residues. Germline V gene lookup returns CDR1 SGHRS and CDR2 YFSETQ. J gave up 10 bases and V 4 bases, and 11 bases lay outside the gene matches. Here the CDR3 DNA reads TGCGCCAGCAGCAGTACGACAGGGAGAGAGTCACCCCTCCACTTT. Its protein product is CASSSTTGRESPLHF.

CDR3 in amino acids: CASGGGFTDTQYF. As DNA, the CDR3 is TGTGCCAGCGGGGGGGGCTTCACAGATACGCAGTATTTT. The chain links TRBV5-8 to TRBJ2-3, with TRBD2 as a possible D gene (7 bases). V lost 7 bases and J 2 bases, leaving 11 bases between the germline ends. Germline CDR1 and CDR2: SGHTS and YDEGEE. This CDR3 is 13 amino acids long.

The gene calls are TRBV6-5 and TRBJ1-5, with D perhaps matching TRBD1 (6 bases). This CDR3 is built from 15 residues. Trimming cost V 4 bases and J 7 bases, with 17 bases left between them. Germline V gene sequence: CDR1 MNHEY, CDR2 SVGAGI. The CDR3 nucleotides read TGTGCCAGCAGTTCACAGGGAACAAGAGGACAGCCCCAGCATTTT. This sequence encodes CASSSQGTRGQPQHF.

CDR3 nucleotide sequence: TGCAGTGCTAGTTCTCTAGCGGGGGGCTCATACAATGAGCAGTTCTTC. This gives the protein CSASSLAGGSYNEQFF. V gene TRBV20-1 combines with J gene TRBJ2-1, with 11 bases that match TRBD2. Trimming removed 3 bases from V and 4 bases from J; junction bases left unmatched: 8. Germline V gene data show CDR1 as DFQATT and CDR2 as SNEGSKA (reference sequence). The CDR3 length is 16 residues.

The genes are TRBV24-1 and TRBJ2-3; TRBD1 aligns across 11 bases. Germline trimming cut 3 bases from V and 5 bases from J; bases unmatched to any gene: 6. Germline assignment: CDR1 KGHDR and CDR2 SFDVKD. This CDR3 region has 16 residues. The CDR3 is CATSDPGTGGRDTQYF. In nucleotides, the CDR3 is TGTGCCACCAGTGATCCCGGGACAGGGGGAAGAGATACGCAGTATTTT.

The chain carries TRBV27 and TRBJ2-7, with 7 bases matching TRBD1. J lost 5 bases, V lost 0 bases, and 4 bases had no gene match. CDR3 length: 14 amino acids. The germline V gene encodes CDR1 MNHEY and CDR2 SMNVEV (reference sequence). The DNA of the CDR3 is TGTGCCAGCAGTTTATCCCAGACAGGGAACGAGCAGTACTTC. Encoded protein: CASSLSQTGNEQYF.

The V call is TRBV29-1, the J call TRBJ1-1; 7 bases align to TRBD1. The CDR3 spans 12 residues. V shed 6 bases and J 6 bases; nucleotides not matched to a gene: 7. Germline V gene lookup returns CDR1 SQVTM and CDR2 ANQGSEA. The CDR3 nucleotides read TGCAGCGTAGGGGGCGCGGACTCTGAAGCTTTCTTT. Its protein product is CSVGGADSEAFF. Looking up the rest from reference TRBV29-1 and TRBJ1-1 gives the full variable domain: SAVISQKPSRDICQRGTSLTIQCQVDSQVTMMFWYRQQPGQSLTLIATANQGSEATYESGFVIDKFPISRPNLTFSTLTVSNMSPEDSSIYLCSVGGADSEAFFGQGTRLTVV.

This clone was counted once. The V gene is TRBV5-1, the J gene TRBJ2-7, with TRBD2 matching over 9 bases. V shed 3 bases, J shed 2 bases, and the junction held 9 bases outside the gene matches. This CDR3 spans 16 amino acids. Germline CDR1 and CDR2: SGHRS and YFSETQ. The CDR3 reads CASSWGLAGATYEQYF. The CDR3 nucleotides are TGCGCCAGCAGCTGGGGATTAGCGGGGGCTACCTACGAGCAGTACTTC.

This sequence joins TRBV2 and TRBJ2-1, with 16 nucleotides matching TRBD2. Per the germline V gene, CDR1 is SNHLY and CDR2 is FYNNEI. The CDR3 loop spans 18 amino acids. The ends lost 5 bases at V and 2 bases at J; junction bases unmatched: 6. CDR3 DNA: TGTGCCAGCAGTCCAGGGACTAGCGGGGGGGATACCTACAATGAGCAGTTCTTC. Translated: CASSPGTSGGDTYNEQFF. The full variable domain, its missing parts supplied by reference TRBV2 and TRBJ2-1, is EPEVTQTPSHQVTQMGQEVILRCVPISNHLYFYWYRQILGQKVEFLVSFYNNEISEKSEIFDDQFSVERPDGSNFTLKIRSTKLEDSAMYFCASSPGTSGGDTYNEQFFGPGTRLTVL.

The chain is built from TRBV5-6 and TRBJ1-3; D unclear. Germline CDR1 is SGHDT and CDR2 is YYEEEE. With 0 bases removed from V and 9 bases from J, the gap between germline ends came to 7 bases. The CDR3 totals 12 residues. CDR3 in DNA: TGTGCCAGCAGCTTGGCTACCGGCACCATATATTTT. It specifies CASSLATGTIYF.

The genes are TRBV19 and TRBJ2-7, with 8 bases that match TRBD1. Germline CDR1 reads LNHDA; CDR2 reads SQIVND (reference sequence). The CDR3 length is 15 residues. V gave up 5 bases and J gave up 2 bases; unmatched junction bases: 8. CDR3 loop: CASSLGTGVPYEQYF. CDR3 nucleotide sequence: TGTGCCAGTAGTCTCGGGACAGGTGTCCCCTACGAGCAGTACTTC.

The CDR3 sequence: CASSGLRQVRLETQYF. CDR3 nucleotides: TGTGCCAGCAGTGGCCTCCGACAGGTCCGTTTGGAGACCCAGTACTTC. This chain uses TRBV6-1 with TRBJ2-5; TRBD1 might be the D (6 bases). Trimming cost V 4 bases and J 5 bases, with 20 bases left between them. The CDR3 spans 16 residues. CDR1 and CDR2 (germline): MNHNS, SASEGT.

The rearrangement links TRBV9 to TRBJ2-5; possible D gene TRBD2, 6 bases. The length of the CDR3 is 15 residues. Germline values: CDR1 SGDLS, CDR2 YYNGEE. Trimming shortened V by 6 bases and J by 4 bases, and 19 bases separated the two germline ends. CDR3 sequence reads: CASTVWGDARETQYF. The CDR3 DNA is TGTGCCAGCACCGTGTGGGGGGACGCACGAGAGACCCAGTACTTC.

The chain uses TRBV30 and TRBJ1-6, with TRBD1 as a possible D gene (5 bases). The CDR3 loop spans 14 amino acids. Germline CDR1 and CDR2: GTSNPN and SVGIG (reference sequence). V dropped 0 bases and J dropped 6 bases, with 9 bases sitting between them. CDR3 region: CAWSVLGANSPLHF. The CDR3 coding sequence is TGTGCCTGGAGTGTCCTAGGGGCTAATTCACCCCTCCACTTT.

This clone was observed a single time. The V gene is TRBV13, the J gene TRBJ1-2, with D possibly being TRBD1 (6 bases). CDR3 length: 12 residues. The germline CDR1 and CDR2 sequences are PRHDT and FYEKMQ (reference sequence). V was shortened by 5 bases and J by 13 bases, with 17 bases between the two germline ends. CDR3 nucleotide sequence: TGTGCCAGCAGCCTACCGGACAGCCGCCCCACCTTC. Translation: CASSLPDSRPTF.

On this clone itself: Different DNA sequences within this sample yield the same CDR3. The chain's CDR3 is CASSLPGDNEKLFF. CDR3 coding DNA: TGCGCCAGCAGCCTCCCCGGGGATAATGAAAAACTGTTTTTT. This chain joins TRBV5-1 and TRBJ1-4; D unclear. The V end was cut by 4 bases, the J end by 4 bases, with 11 bases between. CDR3 length: 14 residues. Germline V gene sequence: CDR1 SGHRS, CDR2 YFSETQ.

The rearrangement links TRBV5-1 to TRBJ1-4, with 8 bases that match TRBD1. V shed 1 base, J shed 8 bases, and the junction held 4 bases outside the gene matches. The CDR3 has 14 amino acids. From germline, CDR1 is SGHRS and CDR2 YFSETQ. The CDR3 reads CASSLTGGLEKLFF. DNA for the CDR3: TGCGCCAGCAGCTTGACAGGGGGTTTAGAAAAACTGTTTTTT.

The chain is built from TRBV4-1 and TRBJ1-4; no definite D call. CDR1 MGHRA and CDR2 YSYEKL come from the germline V gene. CDR3 size: 14 residues. Trimming shortened V by 3 bases and J by 8 bases, and 13 bases separated the two germline ends. The CDR3 is CASSHRTEMEKLFF. In nucleotides, the CDR3 is TGCGCCAGCAGCCATAGGACTGAAATGGAAAAACTGTTTTTT.

This chain connects TRBV11-3 to TRBJ2-1, with 10 bases fitting TRBD2. This CDR3 is built from 16 residues. The germline V gene encodes CDR1 SGHNT and CDR2 YENEEA. Losses at the gene ends were 1 base for V and 2 bases for J; bases not matched to a gene: 2. CDR3 residues: CASSLVGLAAYNEQFF. The CDR3 DNA reads TGTGCCAGCAGCTTAGTAGGACTAGCGGCCTACAATGAGCAGTTCTTC.

The chain couples TRBV11-2 to TRBJ1-1; 10 nucleotides align to TRBD1. CDR3 length: 14 residues. V lost 2 bases and J lost 5; bases outside the gene matches: 2. In germline, CDR1 is SGHAT, CDR2 FQNNGV. CDR3 protein: CASSLRTGGTEAFF. CDR3 in DNA: TGTGCCAGCAGCTTAAGGACAGGGGGGACTGAAGCTTTCTTT.

The rearrangement joins TRBV3-1 (or the pseudogene TRBV3-2) to TRBJ1-2, with D hard to call. The CDR3 runs 16 residues. The germline gives CDR1 LGHDT, CDR2 YNNKEL (reference sequence). The ends were cut back, 0 bases at V and 5 bases at J, with 16 bases in the middle. CDR3 nucleotide sequence: TGTGCCAGCAGCCAAGATGCTTTGGGCAGCTCTTATGGCTACACCTTC. Amino acid sequence: CASSQDALGSSYGYTF.

The chain uses TRBV19 and TRBJ2-3, with 11 bases fitting TRBD2. The CDR3 has 17 amino acids. V trimming: 5 bases; J trimming: 0 bases; junction bases outside the gene matches: 7. CDR1 LNHDA and CDR2 SQIVND come from the germline V gene (reference sequence). The CDR3 DNA reads as TGTGCCAGTAGTCTGACTAGCGGGGACCCTAGCACAGATACGCAGTATTTT. This encodes CASSLTSGDPSTDTQYF.